This T cell receptor (beta chain) was observed in a study of blood T cell repertoires in COVID-19. On the study more broadly: Specimens from acute and convalescent COVID-19 originated in the United States, Italy and Spain. PBMCs, B-cell-depleted T cells, or T cells were the source of the cDNA or gDNA that made up the material.

As originally analysed: Nucleated cell counts were estimated from reference gene primer amplification. Libraries were prepared by immunoSEQ multiplex PCR; TCRdb keeps only in-frame clonotypes and omits some of them. V and J calls and clone size are given by that table; D and trimming were obtained from the DNA. The data hold about 180,000 clones, with 80% to 90% observed a single time. This clone appeared a few times. V lost 2 bases and J 5 bases, leaving 16 bases between the germline ends. The CDR3 has 16 residues. Looked up from germline, CDR1 is SGHVS and CDR2 is FQNEAQ. The sample taken for sequencing was peripheral blood. The gene calls are TRBV7-8 and TRBJ1-5; tentative D call: TRBD1 (5 bases). The sequence derives from a man in his 60s with acute or convalescent COVID-19. The CDR3 DNA follows: TGTGCCAGCAGCTTACAGCTGGGCAGGGCTTATCAGCCCCAGCATTTT. This gives the protein CASSLQLGRAYQPQHF.